This TCR beta chain was retrieved from a study of T cell responses to AZD1222 COVID-19 vaccine. Regarding the study as a whole: AZD1222 recipients seropositive at baseline numbered only five or six. Spike-wide coverage was observed for vaccine-associated CD4 TCRs, with dominant responses at 160-218 and 743-854. Unmutated variant regions are reportedly the target of nearly half of TCRs that are spike-specific. Vaccination with two AZD1222 doses was followed by a rise in Spike-specific TCR breadth and depth.

The CDR3 loop spans 14 amino acids. Germline V CDR1 and CDR2: GTSNPN, SVGIG (reference sequence). Trimming shortened V by 4 bases and J by 3 bases, and 16 bases separated the two germline ends. Profiling relied on immunoSEQ multiplex PCR, and the TCRdb table lists in-frame clones only, not all of them. The table includes roughly 190,000 clones, approximately 90% detected once. Concerning this clone itself: Its antigen is unidentified.

The receptor was isolated from an adult who received the MenACWY meningococcal vaccine as a control. This chain connects TRBV30 to TRBJ2-7; no clear D gene. Sequencing was performed on peripheral blood, taken 28 days after the second dose of the MenACWY control vaccine. The CDR3 DNA is TGTGCCTGGAAAATCAAGGGTATAGGCTACGAGCAGTACTTC. Its translation is CAWKIKGIGYEQYF.